Listed here are 19 T cell receptor beta chains from one sample, sequenced in a study of post-analysis software for immune sequencing data. Study-level points and caveats: There were about five TRBV segments more frequent in patients than controls, and TRBV5-6, TRBV5-1 and TRBV20-1 were among them.

Their antigen targets remain unknown. TCR beta cDNA libraries had unique molecular identifiers. From the PCR reads, TCRdb called clonotypes with MiXCR, one entry per CDR3 protein. Among 350,000 to 500,000 distinct CDR3 sequences listed, 30% to 45% were seen once. Sequencing used blood. The receptors shown here come from a girl aged 2 to 10 with multiple sclerosis.

The genes are TRBV29-1 and TRBJ2-7, with D hard to call. Germline assignment: CDR1 SQVTM and CDR2 ANQGSEA. This CDR3 contains 13 residues. The germline V and J ends were trimmed by 4 bases and 0 bases, with 10 bases remaining between them. Written as DNA, the CDR3 is TGCAGCGTTGGCCAGGAGAGCTCCTACGAGCAGTACTTC. Its translation is CSVGQESSYEQYF.

This clonotype was picked up a small number of times. The chain joins TRBV20-1 to TRBJ1-1; tentatively, D is TRBD1 (5 bases). Trimming left V 6 bases short and J 5 bases short, with 16 bases between. The CDR3 loop spans 13 amino acids. The germline V gene has CDR1 DFQATT and CDR2 SNEGSKA (reference sequence). CDR3 bases: TGCAGTGCCCTTAGCGGGGGTAGGACTGAAGCTTTCTTT. Translation: CSALSGGRTEAFF.

The chain is built from TRBV28 and TRBJ2-1; 8 bases fit TRBD2. The V and J ends lost 6 bases and 2 bases, in that order; junction bases with no gene match: 9. The CDR3 contains 16 residues. CDR1 is MDHEN, CDR2 SYDVKM, per germline. The CDR3 here is CASSPLAGLTYNEQFF. The CDR3 nucleotides are TGTGCCAGCAGCCCTCTAGCGGGTCTAACCTACAATGAGCAGTTCTTC.

The chain links TRBV6-6 to TRBJ2-5; D is possibly TRBD2 (5 bases). V lost 2 bases, J lost 7 bases, and 17 bases lay in between. CDR1 MNHNY and CDR2 SVGAGI come from the germline V gene (reference sequence). This CDR3 contains 15 residues. In DNA form, the CDR3 reads TGTGCCAGCAGTTACAGTTCTCGGCTAGCCGGGACCCAGTACTTC. This gives the protein CASSYSSRLAGTQYF.

There are a few counts of this clonotype. The J gene is TRBJ2-1, the V gene TRBV28; no clear D. Germline V lookup: CDR1 MDHEN, CDR2 SYDVKM. Trimming removed 2 bases from V and 9 bases from J, with 8 bases in between. This CDR3 comprises 12 residues. CDR3 in DNA: TGTGCCAGCAGTTTAGTCTACTTTGAGCAGTTCTTC. Translating gives CASSLVYFEQFF.

The genes are TRBV3-1 and TRBJ2-1; D gene unclear. The CDR3 is 12 residues long. CDR1 is LGHDT and CDR2 is YNNKEL in the germline V gene (reference sequence). V dropped 4 bases and J dropped 8 bases, with 9 bases sitting between them. The CDR3 DNA sequence: TGTGCCAGCAGCCTATTGGTGGATGAGCAGTTCTTC. It codes for CASSLLVDEQFF.

This sequence joins TRBV29-1 and TRBJ1-1; TRBD1 is a possible D gene (5 bases). Germline loops: CDR1 SQVTM, CDR2 ANQGSEA. Trimming left V 3 bases short and J 3 bases short, with 11 bases between. The CDR3 length is 13 residues. CDR3 region: CSVEGQGDTEAFF. The CDR3 coding sequence is TGCAGCGTTGAGGGCCAGGGAGACACTGAAGCTTTCTTT.

V is TRBV10-3 and J is TRBJ2-5, with D hard to call. The CDR3 contains 12 residues. Germline CDR1 is ENHRY and CDR2 is SYGVKD. Trimming took off 4 bases at V and 1 base at J, with 4 bases between the two ends. The chain's CDR3 is CAISATQETQYF. Written as DNA, the CDR3 is TGTGCCATCAGTGCTACCCAAGAGACCCAGTACTTC.

This clonotype was counted only a few times. This rearrangement joins TRBV7-2 to TRBJ2-3, with D unresolved. The CDR3 totals 13 residues. CDR1 is SGHTA, CDR2 FQGNSA, per germline. V gave up 5 bases and J gave up 6 bases, with 12 bases separating them. The chain's CDR3 is CASSPTVPDTQYF. In nucleotides, the CDR3 is TGTGCCAGCAGCCCAACGGTACCGGATACGCAGTATTTT.

This clonotype appeared many times. The chain uses TRBV28 and TRBJ1-5, with no clear D. Between the trimmed V and J ends, which lost 6 bases and 0 bases, there was a span of 9 bases. The length of the CDR3 is 14 residues. The germline gives CDR1 MDHEN, CDR2 SYDVKM. The CDR3 loop reads CASRVEYSNQPQHF. CDR3 sequence (DNA): TGTGCCAGCAGGGTGGAGTATAGCAATCAGCCCCAGCATTTT.

The V and J genes are TRBV7-7 and TRBJ2-5; 8 positions agree with TRBD2. From germline, CDR1 is SSHAT and CDR2 FNYEAQ (reference sequence). The CDR3 has 15 residues. The trim removed 0 bases at V and 2 bases at J, leaving 2 bases unmatched. The CDR3 here is CASSLAGRGQETQYF. The CDR3 DNA sequence: TGTGCCAGCAGCTTAGCCGGGAGGGGACAAGAGACCCAGTACTTC.

This chain uses TRBV11-3 with TRBJ2-5, with 10 bases lining up with TRBD1. J lost 4 bases, V lost 5 bases, and 10 bases had no gene match. Looked up from germline, CDR1 is SGHNT and CDR2 is YENEEA. This CDR3 comprises 16 residues. CDR3 sequence (DNA): TGTGCCAGCAGCACCCGGGACAGGGGTCTAGGAGAGACCCAGTACTTC. As protein: CASSTRDRGLGETQYF.

The sample holds many counts of this clonotype. The chain couples TRBV5-1 to TRBJ2-7; D unresolved. Trimming left V 0 bases short and J 4 bases short, with 11 bases between. Germline CDR1 reads SGHRS; CDR2 reads YFSETQ. This CDR3 is 14 amino acids long. Here the CDR3 reads CASSLAPENYEQYF. The CDR3 region has the DNA TGCGCCAGCAGCTTGGCCCCTGAAAATTACGAGCAGTACTTC.

The chain uses TRBV18 and TRBJ2-6; 7 nucleotides align to TRBD2. This CDR3 has 16 amino acids. Germline V gives CDR1 KGHSH, CDR2 LQKENI. The V gene end was trimmed by 1 base and the J gene end by 5 bases; junction bases not matched to a gene: 5. The chain's CDR3 is CASSPQAGVRANVLTF. The CDR3 DNA reads TGTGCCAGCTCACCACAGGCGGGGGTACGGGCCAACGTCCTGACTTTC.

J is TRBJ2-1 and V is TRBV6-5; 12 nucleotides align to TRBD1. The J call may be mistaken, given a closer DNA end match to TRBJ2-7. Germline V CDR1 and CDR2: MNHEY, SVGAGI. The CDR3 totals 15 residues. CDR3 sequence reads: CASSRTGTGGREQYF. The DNA of the CDR3 is TGTGCCAGCAGTAGAACCGGGACAGGGGGCAGGGAGCAGTACTTC.

This clonotype was observed a few times. The chain recombines TRBV4-3 with TRBJ2-5, with 7 positions matching TRBD2. The CDR3 is 16 amino acids. CDR1 and CDR2 (germline): LGHNA, YSLEER. Trimming took 0 bases from V and 1 from J; bases not matched to a gene: 5. The CDR3 reads CASSQDLASGQETQYF. Here the CDR3 DNA reads TGCGCCAGCAGCCAAGATCTGGCTAGCGGCCAAGAGACCCAGTACTTC.

The chain uses TRBV7-2 and TRBJ2-3; no clear D. The CDR3 is 10 amino acids. V lost 5 bases and J 4 bases, leaving 1 base between the germline ends. Per germline, CDR1 SGHTA and CDR2 FQGNSA. The CDR3 loop reads CASSPDTQYF. The CDR3 DNA reads as TGTGCCAGCAGCCCAGATACGCAGTATTTT.

In its sample, this clonotype was seen a few times. V and J are TRBV20-1 and TRBJ2-5; D gene ambiguous. The DNA matches TRBJ2-7 better at its end, which makes the J call doubtful. The CDR3 has 12 amino acids. Germline V gives CDR1 DFQATT, CDR2 SNEGSKA (reference sequence). The CDR3 sequence is CSASAGDYEQYF. CDR3 coding DNA: TGCAGTGCTAGTGCAGGCGACTACGAGCAGTACTTC.

The sample holds a few counts of this clonotype. CDR3 DNA sequence: TGCGCCAGCAGCCAAGCTAGCGGGGGGGACAATGAGCAGTTCTTC. It encodes CASSQASGGDNEQFF. J is TRBJ2-1 and V is TRBV4-1; 12 bases fit TRBD2. The CDR3 is 15 amino acids. In germline, CDR1 is MGHRA, CDR2 YSYEKL. After removal of 1 base from V and 5 bases from J, the junction contained 0 bases not matched to a gene.